This T cell receptor beta chain was observed in a study of blood T cell repertoires in COVID-19. V was cut by 8 bases and J by 4 bases, with 11 bases left in between. Germline CDR1 and CDR2: WNHNN and SYGVQD (reference sequence). The CDR3 length is 12 residues. Per the authors' pipeline: Amplification from reference gene primers served as the basis for estimated nucleated cell counts. Some clones are missing from TCRdb's copy, which holds only in-frame ones; the method was immunoSEQ multiplex PCR. V, J and clone size are taken as reported in that table, and D and trimming were inferred from the DNA itself. The sample lists about 170,000 clones, around 83% occurring once.

The chain is built from TRBV10-1 and TRBJ1-2, with unresolved D. Sequencing used peripheral blood. The sequence derives from a woman between 65 and 79 years old who had recovered from COVID-19. DNA for the CDR3: TGCGCCAGCTCGGACGGGATCTATGGCTACACCTTC. This encodes CASSDGIYGYTF.